Detailed here is one TCR beta chain. Antigen: not known. Time point given: neoterminal ileum biopsy at postoperative endoscopy, about 6 months after surgery. This record comes from a study of T cell repertoires in ileal Crohn's disease. Study observations and caveats: Active smokers at surgery had more clonal expansions than non-smokers. Compared with CD4 T cells, sorted CD8 cells carried more expanded clones.

CDR3 length: 16 amino acids. With 3 bases clipped from V and 4 bases from J, the junction kept 11 bases outside the gene matches. Germline loops: CDR1 MGHRA, CDR2 YSYEKL. This table comes from immunoSEQ multiplex PCR, and its TCRdb copy is limited to in-frame clones, with some not included. This sample has about 7,200 clones; 60% to 75% occur once, and the top ten carry approximately 8.1%. This TCR was sampled from an adult with Crohn's disease. Sequencing was performed on ileal tissue. The chain combines TRBV4-1 with TRBJ1-2; TRBD1 agrees at 7 bases. This chain's CDR3 is CASSHPDRVSLYGYTF. The CDR3 DNA reads as TGCGCCAGCAGCCATCCCGACAGGGTATCCCTCTATGGCTACACCTTC.